This passage covers 14 T cell receptor beta chains from one sample sequenced in a study of OX40 agonist ivuxolimab in advanced cancers. TCRdb's table, derived via immunoSEQ multiplex PCR, lists solely in-frame clones and lacks some. The sample includes roughly 82,000 clones, roughly 90% seen only once; the top ten take 9% to 10%. Source: CD4+ or CD8+ T cells sorted from blood, taken in a trial of the OX40 agonist ivuxolimab. These receptors were taken from an adult with an advanced solid tumor such as melanoma, head and neck, liver or kidney cancer.

The chain combines TRBV10-2 with TRBJ1-1; tentative D call: TRBD1 (6 bases). Trimming pared 2 bases from V and 7 bases from J, leaving 11 bases between. The CDR3 covers 13 residues. Germline CDR1 is WSHSY and CDR2 is SAAADI. CDR3 bases: TGCGCCAGCAGTGAGCCAGGGGACATTGAAGCTTTCTTT. This encodes CASSEPGDIEAFF.

This clone was recorded once. The chain uses TRBV6-5 and TRBJ1-2; perhaps TRBD1 as D (6 bases). The length of the CDR3 is 13 residues. Germline assignment: CDR1 MNHEY and CDR2 SVGAGI. V lost 7 bases, J lost 8 bases, and 17 bases lay in between. The CDR3 DNA sequence: TGTGCCAGCAACCCCGCAGGGGAGGTGGGCTACACCTTC. Protein product: CASNPAGEVGYTF.

V and J are TRBV19 and TRBJ1-5, with D unresolved. The CDR3 covers 15 residues. The V and J ends lost 6 bases and 2 bases respectively, with 14 bases between them. The germline gives CDR1 LNHDA, CDR2 SQIVND (reference sequence). The DNA for the CDR3 is TGTGCCAGTAGATTTCTAGGGAGTGGCAATCAGCCCCAGCATTTT. Amino acid sequence: CASRFLGSGNQPQHF. Using reference TRBV19 and TRBJ1-5 for the parts outside the CDR3, the full variable domain is DGGITQSPKYLFRKEGQNVTLSCEQNLNHDAMYWYRQDPGQGLRLIYYSQIVNDFQKGDIAEGYSVSREKKESFPLTVTSAQKNPTAFYLCASRFLGSGNQPQHFGDGTRLSIL.

The genes are TRBV5-1 and TRBJ2-3; D may be TRBD2 (6 bases). V was cut by 1 base and J by 5 bases, with 20 bases left in between. The CDR3 extends over 17 amino acids. CDR1 and CDR2 from the germline V gene are SGHRS and YFSETQ. The CDR3 sequence is CASSLNGRGSAGDTQYF. CDR3 nucleotide sequence: TGCGCCAGCAGCTTGAACGGCCGTGGGTCAGCGGGAGATACGCAGTATTTT.

The rearrangement links TRBV5-1 to TRBJ1-4, with 7 bases matching TRBD1. The CDR3 runs to 14 residues. The germline CDR1 and CDR2 sequences are SGHRS and YFSETQ. Unmatched junction bases numbered 4, after V lost 4 bases and J lost 4 bases. This chain's CDR3 is CASSPGQINEKLFF. CDR3 nucleotides: TGCGCCAGCAGCCCGGGACAGATTAATGAAAAACTGTTTTTT.

V is TRBV6-6 and J is TRBJ1-1; tentative D call: TRBD1 (6 bases). The CDR3 sequence is 13 residues long. The V and J ends lost 2 bases and 4 bases respectively, with 8 bases between them. Germline-derived CDR1 and CDR2 are MNHNY and SVGAGI (reference sequence). CDR3 sequence reads: CASSYAGATEAFF. The DNA of the CDR3 is TGTGCCAGCAGTTACGCGGGGGCCACTGAAGCTTTCTTT.

The chain uses TRBV18 and TRBJ1-1, with D uncertain. The V gene's germline CDR1 is KGHSH and CDR2 LQKENI. Trimming left V 3 bases short and J 1 base short, with 9 bases between. The CDR3 is made up of 14 amino acids. CDR3 sequence reads: CASSPLGKNTEAFF. CDR3 sequence (DNA): TGTGCCAGCTCACCGCTGGGAAAGAACACTGAAGCTTTCTTT.

This clone was seen a handful of times. This chain joins TRBV6-4 and TRBJ1-2; D might be TRBD1 (5 bases). The CDR3 runs to 10 residues. Trimming took 9 bases from V and 8 from J, leaving 10 bases between them. Germline loops: CDR1 MRHNA, CDR2 SNTAGT. Here the CDR3 reads CASDGAGYTF. CDR3 in DNA: TGTGCCAGTGACGGGGCAGGCTACACCTTC.

This sequence joins TRBV7-9 and TRBJ1-5, with a weak D call TRBD1 (5 bases). Trimming took off 3 bases at V and 2 bases at J, with 8 bases between the two ends. Germline V CDR1 and CDR2: SEHNR, FQNEAQ (reference sequence). CDR3 length: 14 amino acids. CDR3 bases: TGTGCCAGCAGCTTGATAGGGGGCAATCAGCCCCAGCATTTT. Translating it yields CASSLIGGNQPQHF.

The gene calls are TRBV5-6 and TRBJ1-1, with 7 bases lining up with TRBD1. With 7 bases clipped from V and 1 base from J, the junction kept 4 bases outside the gene matches. The length of the CDR3 is 13 residues. Germline lookup yields CDR1 SGHDT and CDR2 YYEEEE. This CDR3 reads CASGQVENTEAFF. CDR3 nucleotides: TGTGCCAGCGGACAGGTGGAGAACACTGAAGCTTTCTTT.

This chain links TRBV6-1 with TRBJ1-6, with D possibly TRBD1 on 5 matching bases. This CDR3 contains 15 residues. Germline lookup yields CDR1 MNHNS and CDR2 SASEGT. Trimming cost V 1 base and J 7 bases, with 11 bases left between them. DNA of the CDR3: TGTGCCAGCAGTGAAGTCCCAGGGTCGAATTCACCCCTCCACTTT. Translation gives CASSEVPGSNSPLHF.

The chain uses TRBV7-2 and TRBJ2-1; 14 bases are shared with TRBD2. V shed 5 bases and J 9 bases; nucleotides not matched to a gene: 12. This CDR3 has 17 amino acids. Germline V gene sequence: CDR1 SGHTA, CDR2 FQGNSA. DNA of the CDR3: TGTGCCAGCAGCCACCCGGCCGGGACTAGCGGGAGTGGTGAGCAGTTCTTC. This translates into CASSHPAGTSGSGEQFF.

The rearrangement joins TRBV5-1 to TRBJ1-1; D unresolved. This CDR3 region has 18 residues. Germline values: CDR1 SGHRS, CDR2 YFSETQ. Trimming took off 1 base at V and 3 bases at J, with 22 bases between the two ends. The CDR3 is CASSLLGRGGRVDTEAFF. In DNA, the CDR3 is TGCGCCAGCAGCTTGTTAGGTCGGGGAGGCAGAGTTGACACTGAAGCTTTCTTT.

The CDR3 protein is CASSPQGRGTDTQYF. CDR3 DNA: TGTGCCAGCAGCCCCCAGGGGCGTGGGACAGATACGCAGTATTTT. The V gene is TRBV7-3, the J gene TRBJ2-3; maybe TRBD1 (6 bases). Trimming stripped 5 bases from V and 3 bases from J, with 15 bases between. CDR3 size: 15 residues. CDR1 and CDR2 (germline): SGHTA, FQGTGA.